What follows are 24 T cell receptor beta chains derived from one specimen sequenced in a study of T cell responses to AZD1222 COVID-19 vaccine. Libraries were prepared by immunoSEQ multiplex PCR; TCRdb keeps only in-frame clonotypes and omits some of them. This sample yields about 130,000 clones, of which approximately 90% are seen a single time; roughly 2% belongs to the top ten. The source material was peripheral blood, sampled on day 0 of AZD1222 vaccination. The source is an adult in good health.

The J gene is TRBJ2-1, the V gene TRBV6-6; D remains ambiguous. Between the trimmed V and J ends, which lost 5 bases and 10 bases, there was a span of 15 bases. The CDR3 contains 13 residues. Germline CDR1 MNHNY, CDR2 SVGAGI (reference sequence). Here the CDR3 DNA reads TGTGCCAGCAGTGTCCTTGGGCTCCCAGAGCAGTTCTTC. Translating gives CASSVLGLPEQFF.

The V call is TRBV2, the J call TRBJ2-2; TRBD1 matches 8 bases. Germline CDR1 reads SNHLY; CDR2 reads FYNNEI. This CDR3 spans 14 amino acids. V shed 5 bases and J 9 bases; nucleotides not matched to a gene: 8. In nucleotides, the CDR3 is TGTGCCAGCAGTAGTGGACAGGGAGTCCGGGAGCTGTTTTTT. It is translated as CASSSGQGVRELFF.

This chain's CDR3 is CASSFSGGGDTQYF. CDR3 nucleotide sequence: TGCGCCAGCAGCTTTAGCGGGGGGGGAGATACGCAGTATTTT. This chain joins TRBV5-1 and TRBJ2-3; TRBD2 matches 11 bases. Germline V CDR1 and CDR2: SGHRS, YFSETQ. The ends lost 2 bases at V and 5 bases at J; junction bases unmatched: 1. The CDR3 contains 14 residues.

J is TRBJ1-1 and V is TRBV13; D uncertain. Germline lookup yields CDR1 PRHDT and CDR2 FYEKMQ (reference sequence). Trimming stripped 5 bases from V and 0 bases from J, with 4 bases between. The CDR3 sequence is 12 residues long. This chain's CDR3 is CASSAMNTEAFF. DNA of the CDR3: TGTGCCAGCAGCGCTATGAACACTGAAGCTTTCTTT.

This clone appeared a few times. The chain has TRBV7-3 and TRBJ1-6, with D tentatively TRBD1 (6 bases). With 2 bases removed from V and 5 bases from J, the gap between germline ends came to 13 bases. There are 16 residues in the CDR3. The V gene's germline CDR1 is SGHTA and CDR2 FQGTGA. CDR3 residues: CASSLDGGINNSPLHF. In nucleotides, the CDR3 is TGTGCCAGCAGCTTAGATGGGGGCATAAATAATTCACCCCTCCACTTT. Full variable domain (remainder filled in from reference TRBV7-3 and TRBJ1-6): GAGVSQTPSNKVTEKGKYVELRCDPISGHTALYWYRQSLGQGPEFLIYFQGTGAADDSGLPNDRFFAVRPEGSVSTLKIQRTERGDSAVYLCASSLDGGINNSPLHFGNGTRLTVT.

As regards this clone: Compared with germline, one end of the junction differs, possibly owing to a read error. The chain joins TRBV18 to TRBJ2-2; D unclear. The length of the CDR3 is 14 residues. The V gene's germline CDR1 is KGHSH and CDR2 LQKENI. The CDR3 here is CASSPLGNAGELFF. The CDR3 DNA reads TGTGCCAGCTCACCACTGGGGAACGCCGGGGAGCTGTTTTTT.

The chain recombines TRBV7-2 with TRBJ2-3; D is possibly TRBD2 (6 bases). The V gene lost 4 bases and the J gene lost 3 bases, with 14 bases spanning the gap. The CDR3 length is 15 residues. The germline CDR1 and CDR2 sequences are SGHTA and FQGNSA. CDR3 DNA: TGTGCCAGCAGCTGGACGGGGGTAGGAACAGATACGCAGTATTTT. Amino acids: CASSWTGVGTDTQYF. The entire variable domain, with the rest obtained from reference TRBV7-2 and TRBJ2-3, is as follows: GAGVSQSPSNKVTEKGKDVELRCDPISGHTALYWYRQSLGQGLEFLIYFQGNSAPDKSGLPSDRFSAERTGGSVSTLTIQRTQQEDSAVYLCASSWTGVGTDTQYFGPGTRLTVL.

This clone was counted once. The rearrangement joins TRBV18 to TRBJ1-1; 9 bases are a match to TRBD1. V shed 5 bases, J shed 1 base, and the junction held 2 bases outside the gene matches. This CDR3 is 14 amino acids long. The germline CDR1 and CDR2 sequences are KGHSH and LQKENI. The DNA for the CDR3 is TGTGCCAGCTCAATGACAGGGGGGAACACTGAAGCTTTCTTT. This codes for CASSMTGGNTEAFF.

V gene TRBV7-9 combines with J gene TRBJ2-2; TRBD1 matches 10 bases. The germline CDR1 and CDR2 sequences are SEHNR and FQNEAQ (reference sequence). The CDR3 sequence is 16 residues long. With 5 bases clipped from V and 1 base from J, the junction kept 4 bases outside the gene matches. The CDR3: CASSPRTGGNTGELFF. In nucleotides, the CDR3 is TGTGCCAGCAGCCCCCGGACAGGGGGGAACACCGGGGAGCTGTTTTTT.

The V gene is TRBV18, the J gene TRBJ2-3; D is perhaps TRBD2 (6 bases). CDR3 size: 16 residues. V gave up 3 bases and J gave up 0 bases, with 13 bases separating them. From germline, CDR1 is KGHSH and CDR2 LQKENI. The CDR3 region is CASSPWGGSSTDTQYF. CDR3 nucleotides: TGTGCCAGCTCACCGTGGGGAGGTTCTAGCACAGATACGCAGTATTTT.

J is TRBJ2-7 and V is TRBV30; 12 bases line up with TRBD1. The J segment lost 4 bases and the V segment lost 3 bases, leaving 7 bases of the junction unmatched. Germline CDR1 and CDR2: GTSNPN and SVGIG (reference sequence). This CDR3 is 15 amino acids long. CDR3 nucleotides: TGTGCCTGGAGGGGACCGGGACAGGGGGCTTACGAGCAGTACTTC. Translated, it gives CAWRGPGQGAYEQYF.

DNA for the CDR3: TGCGCCAGCAGCTTGGGAGGGTTTAGGGGCTACACCTTC. Amino acids: CASSLGGFRGYTF. The V call is TRBV5-1, the J call TRBJ1-2, with D uncertain. CDR3 length equals 13 residues. CDR1 is SGHRS, CDR2 YFSETQ, per germline. The V and J ends lost 0 bases and 8 bases respectively, with 11 bases between them.

The chain combines TRBV3-1 (or the pseudogene TRBV3-2) with TRBJ1-1, with 7 bases matching TRBD1. CDR1 and CDR2 (germline): LGHDT, YNNKEL (reference sequence). Trimming removed 0 bases from V and 6 bases from J; junction bases left unmatched: 1. CDR3 length: 13 amino acids. CDR3 nucleotide sequence: TGTGCCAGCAGCCAAGATGGACAGGCTGAAGCTTTCTTT. It specifies CASSQDGQAEAFF.

J is TRBJ1-1 and V is TRBV3-1 (or the pseudogene TRBV3-2); D perhaps matches TRBD1 (5 bases). Germline values: CDR1 LGHDT, CDR2 YNNKEL (reference sequence). CDR3 size: 13 residues. The V end was cut by 3 bases, the J end by 6 bases, with 11 bases between. The CDR3: CASSQRAGAEAFF. Here the CDR3 DNA reads TGTGCCAGCAGCCAGAGGGCGGGGGCTGAAGCTTTCTTT.

This rearrangement joins TRBV19 to TRBJ2-7; 8 bases match TRBD2. Germline trimming cut 1 base from V and 2 bases from J; bases unmatched to any gene: 4. The CDR3 has 15 amino acids. Looked up from germline, CDR1 is LNHDA and CDR2 is SQIVND (reference sequence). Here the CDR3 DNA reads TGTGCCAGTAGTATAGGGAGCGGGGGCCCCTACGAGCAGTACTTC. Amino acid sequence: CASSIGSGGPYEQYF.

This clone appeared once. This rearrangement joins TRBV7-2 to TRBJ1-5, with a possible D match to TRBD1 (6 bases). Trimming took off 3 bases at V and 6 bases at J, with 15 bases between the two ends. CDR1 is SGHTA and CDR2 is FQGNSA in the germline V gene. The CDR3 runs to 15 residues. The CDR3 sequence: CASSFQQGPAQPQHF. The CDR3 coding sequence is TGTGCCAGCAGCTTCCAACAGGGTCCGGCTCAGCCCCAGCATTTT.

J is TRBJ2-3 and V is TRBV18; D perhaps matches TRBD2 (5 bases). The CDR3 spans 15 residues. Deletions cut 0 bases from V and 4 bases from J, with 11 bases between. Germline assignment: CDR1 KGHSH and CDR2 LQKENI. The CDR3 DNA is TGTGCCAGCTCACCACCGGGTAGCGCGCCAGATACGCAGTATTTT. Translating gives CASSPPGSAPDTQYF.

This clone has only one observation. CDR3 sequence reads: CASSISVGNTEAFF. As DNA, the CDR3 is TGTGCCAGTAGTATATCGGTGGGGAACACTGAAGCTTTCTTT. The chain links TRBV19 to TRBJ1-1; D unclear. The CDR3 runs 14 residues. In germline, CDR1 is LNHDA, CDR2 SQIVND (reference sequence). Between the trimmed V and J ends, which lost 2 bases and 1 base, there was a span of 8 bases. Looking up the rest from reference TRBV19 and TRBJ1-1 gives the full variable domain: DGGITQSPKYLFRKEGQNVTLSCEQNLNHDAMYWYRQDPGQGLRLIYYSQIVNDFQKGDIAEGYSVSREKKESFPLTVTSAQKNPTAFYLCASSISVGNTEAFFGQGTRLTVV.

The chain carries TRBV5-3 and TRBJ2-7; D not certain. TRBV5-3 is sorted into the ORF group, with uncertain function. The CDR3 extends over 13 amino acids. The ends were cut back, 3 bases at V and 4 bases at J, with 11 bases in the middle. The CDR3 DNA reads TGTGCCAGAAGCTCATCGGATGTGTACGAGCAGTACTTC. Amino acids: CARSSSDVYEQYF.

This clone occurred once. The chain combines TRBV3-1 (or the pseudogene TRBV3-2) with TRBJ2-1; D is unresolved. Trimming stripped 4 bases from V and 12 bases from J, with 22 bases between. Germline V gene lookup returns CDR1 LGHDT and CDR2 YNNKEL (reference sequence). The CDR3 loop spans 15 amino acids. The CDR3 loop is CASSLPGPLFEGQFF. In nucleotides, the CDR3 is TGTGCCAGCAGCCTCCCTGGTCCACTTTTCGAAGGGCAGTTCTTC.

DNA for the CDR3: TGTGCCAGCAGTCCAGCCGACAGGGGCACTGAAGCTTTCTTT. It yields the protein CASSPADRGTEAFF. The gene calls are TRBV28 and TRBJ1-1; TRBD1 aligns across 8 bases. The junction had 6 bases not matched to a gene; V was cut back by 5 bases and J by 4 bases. CDR3 length: 14 amino acids. Per the germline V gene, CDR1 is MDHEN and CDR2 is SYDVKM.

J is TRBJ2-1 and V is TRBV29-1, with 9 bases matching TRBD2. Per the germline V gene, CDR1 is SQVTM and CDR2 is ANQGSEA. The CDR3 extends over 13 amino acids. V lost 4 bases and J lost 6; bases outside the gene matches: 4. The DNA of the CDR3 is TGCAGCGTTGGCGGGGGGGCCATCAATGAGCAGTTCTTC. Encoded protein: CSVGGGAINEQFF.

For the CDR3, the DNA is TGTGCCAGCAGTCCCGCAGGATGGGGGGGTGAAGAGACCCAGTACTTC. Translated, it gives CASSPAGWGGEETQYF. The rearrangement links TRBV28 to TRBJ2-5, with 7 bases lining up with TRBD2. V was pared by 5 bases and J by 3 bases, with 12 bases of the junction left unmatched. The CDR3 sequence is 16 residues long. Germline assignment: CDR1 MDHEN and CDR2 SYDVKM. The full variable domain, rest sourced from reference TRBV28 and TRBJ2-5, is DVKVTQSSRYLVKRTGEKVFLECVQDMDHENMFWYRQDPGLGLRLIYFSYDVKMKEKGDIPEGYSVSREKKERFSLILESASTNQTSMYLCASSPAGWGGEETQYFGPGTRLLVL.

The chain combines TRBV3-1 (or the pseudogene TRBV3-2) with TRBJ1-2; D call uncertain. Germline V gives CDR1 LGHDT, CDR2 YNNKEL (reference sequence). This CDR3 region has 12 residues. Between the trimmed V and J ends, which lost 3 bases and 2 bases, there was a span of 4 bases. CDR3 residues: CASSQDNYGYTF. In nucleotides, the CDR3 is TGTGCCAGCAGCCAGGACAACTATGGCTACACCTTC.